This T cell receptor (beta chain) was captured by sequencing in a study of shared clonotypes between healthy human individuals. Regarding the study as a whole: The represented genetic and exposure-history diversity was limited by the small number of donors. Clonotype sharing among the donors was expected to vary with sequencing depth.

The study ran the assay at deep level. TCRdb's table, derived via immunoSEQ multiplex PCR, lists solely in-frame clones and lacks some. The sample lists hundreds of thousands of clones, around 92% seen once, with approximately 25% in the top ten. About this clone: Antigen unknown.

Only CD45RO-negative cells positively selected for CCR7 counted as naive CD8 cells, so terminally differentiated effector memory CD45RA+ cells were excluded. Material for sequencing was naive CD8+ T cells sorted from blood. This sequence was found in a man between 25 and 39 years old in good health.

This chain's CDR3 is CASSSSRGNSGNTIYF. Written as DNA, the CDR3 is TGTGCCAGCAGCTCATCTCGGGGAAACTCTGGAAACACCATATATTTT. This sequence joins TRBV7-6 and TRBJ1-3; no clear D gene. Germline CDR1 reads SGHVS; CDR2 reads FNYEAQ. This CDR3 has 16 amino acids. The V end was cut by 4 bases, the J end by 0 bases, with 13 bases between.